This T cell receptor (beta chain) appears in the sequencing data of a study of response to subunit inactivated influenza vaccine. This clonotype has more than one count but fewer than ten. A single record per CDR3 protein comes from TCRdb applying MiXCR to the RT-PCR reads. The data show about 540,000 distinct CDR3 sequences, under 25% seen once. The germline V gene has CDR1 MDHEN and CDR2 SYDVKM. The CDR3 sequence is 16 residues long. The V and J ends lost 5 bases and 4 bases, in that order; junction bases with no gene match: 10. These data were also filed under a second study, of T cells expressing NK-cell markers. According to that study: Synthesis of TCR beta cDNA relied on 5'RACE template switching carrying UMIs. The study sequenced eight donors, seven HCMV-seropositive and one seronegative. Several of the donors carried dominant NKG2C+ clonotypes that took up roughly 1.0-8% of their CD8+ T cells.

Sequenced here: CD4+ T cells sorted from PBMCs, sampled roughly 13 days after vaccination. This chain joins TRBV28 and TRBJ1-5, with 8 nucleotides matching TRBD1. The TCR sequence derives from a man aged 50-60 years who received an inactivated influenza vaccine. CDR3 sequence (DNA): TGTGCCAGCAGTCTCCGACAGGGGAGGGGGAATCAGCCCCAGCATTTT. Translating it yields CASSLRQGRGNQPQHF.